These 13 T cell receptor beta chains share one sample of origin, sequenced in a study of Ad26.COV2.S vaccination and SARS-CoV-2 variants. The repertoire was sequenced with immunoSEQ multiplex PCR; TCRdb's copy has only in-frame clones and lacks some. Of hundreds of thousands of clones detected, about four fifths appear once; the ten largest clones hold about 7.1%. This sample's treatment: around 19 received Ad26.COV2.S at low or high dose, single or two shots; roughly 5 received placebo; per-sample allocation not given. Samples analyzed were those drawn on day 63 after the first vaccine or placebo injection. The sample was peripheral blood, taken in a trial of Ad26.COV2.S vaccine versus placebo. The receptors shown here come from a person aged 18-65 years who received the Ad26.COV2.S COVID-19 vaccine or a placebo.

The CDR3 loop is CASSLAGTANYGYTF. The CDR3 bases are TGCGCCAGCAGCTTGGCTGGGACAGCTAACTATGGCTACACCTTC. The gene calls are TRBV5-1 and TRBJ1-2, with TRBD1 matching 7 bases. This CDR3 is 15 amino acids long. V was clipped by 0 bases and J by 0 bases; unmatched bases: 2. Germline CDR1 reads SGHRS; CDR2 reads YFSETQ. The variable domain in full, completed from reference TRBV5-1 and TRBJ1-2, reads KAGVTQTPRYLIKTRGQQVTLSCSPISGHRSVSWYQQTPGQGLQFLFEYFSETQRNKGNFPGRFSGRQFSNSRSEMNVSTLELGDSALYLCASSLAGTANYGYTFGSGTRLTVV.

This clone was seen a few times. V and J are TRBV11-2 and TRBJ1-3; unclear D gene. The CDR3 runs to 14 residues. The germline V gene encodes CDR1 SGHAT and CDR2 FQNNGV. The germline V and J ends were trimmed by 1 base and 4 bases, with 8 bases remaining between them. The CDR3 spells CASSLGARGNTIYF. The CDR3 coding sequence is TGTGCCAGCAGCTTAGGGGCAAGGGGAAACACCATATATTTT.

The chain is built from TRBV7-3 and TRBJ2-1; D not certain. CDR3 length equals 13 residues. Per the germline V gene, CDR1 is SGHTA and CDR2 is FQGTGA. V was trimmed by 5 bases and J by 10 bases, leaving 15 bases between them. In nucleotides, the CDR3 is TGTGCCAGCAGCATTCACCTAGGGTACGAGCAGTTCTTC. It yields the protein CASSIHLGYEQFF.

J is TRBJ1-1 and V is TRBV6-5; D remains ambiguous. The V end was cut by 0 bases, the J end by 8 bases, with 10 bases between. This CDR3 is 13 amino acids long. Germline CDR1 reads MNHEY; CDR2 reads SVGAGI. The chain's CDR3 is CASSYSPGIEAFF. The CDR3, as DNA: TGTGCCAGCAGTTACTCGCCGGGCATAGAAGCTTTCTTT.

CDR3 protein: CASSLAAGGTDTQYF. CDR3 sequence (DNA): TGTGCCAGCAGTTTAGCGGCGGGAGGCACAGATACGCAGTATTTT. The chain combines TRBV27 with TRBJ2-3; 7 bases are a match to TRBD2. The trim removed 2 bases at V and 1 base at J, leaving 3 bases unmatched. This CDR3 contains 15 residues. Germline V CDR1 and CDR2: MNHEY, SMNVEV (reference sequence).

The table lists this clone with many counts. The chain joins TRBV4-2 to TRBJ2-5; 9 bases agree with TRBD2. J gave up 5 bases and V 0 bases, and 7 bases lay outside the gene matches. The CDR3 is made up of 16 amino acids. In germline, CDR1 is LGHNA, CDR2 YNFKEQ. This CDR3 is CASSQDGAGGQETQYF. In nucleotides, the CDR3 is TGTGCCAGCAGCCAAGATGGAGCGGGGGGCCAGGAGACCCAGTACTTC.

This clone came up a few times. Other DNA sequences in the same sample also yield this CDR3. V gene TRBV19 combines with J gene TRBJ2-5; D tentatively reads TRBD1 or TRBD2 (6 bases each). The CDR3 runs 14 residues. Looked up from germline, CDR1 is LNHDA and CDR2 is SQIVND (reference sequence). V was trimmed by 4 bases and J by 5 bases, leaving 14 bases between them. DNA of the CDR3: TGTGCCAGTAGTACGACGGGGGCGGGGGAGACCCAGTACTTC. It yields the protein CASSTTGAGETQYF.

The rearrangement links TRBV5-1 to TRBJ2-2; D call uncertain. This CDR3 is 14 amino acids long. Germline V CDR1 and CDR2: SGHRS, YFSETQ. Trimming took off 4 bases at V and 4 bases at J, with 11 bases between the two ends. The CDR3 DNA reads TGCGCCAGCAGCGTGGGCGGTGCCACCGGGGAGCTGTTTTTT. Its translation is CASSVGGATGELFF.

This clone was detected a few times. The chain links TRBV6-2 or TRBV6-3 to TRBJ1-1; D uncertain. V lost 0 bases and J 1 base, leaving 12 bases between the germline ends. CDR3 size: 16 residues. In germline, CDR1 is MNHEY, CDR2 SVGEGT. Here the CDR3 reads CASSYSNTGGNTEAFF. In nucleotides, the CDR3 is TGTGCCAGCAGTTACTCGAATACGGGAGGGAACACTGAAGCTTTCTTT.

The chain has TRBV19 and TRBJ1-6; TRBD1 is a possible D gene (5 bases). This CDR3 is 16 amino acids long. Germline CDR1 reads LNHDA; CDR2 reads SQIVND (reference sequence). Trimming took 0 bases from V and 9 from J, leaving 15 bases between them. The CDR3 loop reads CASSIENGGMGSPLHF. The CDR3, as DNA: TGTGCCAGTAGTATAGAAAACGGGGGAATGGGTTCACCCCTCCACTTT.

V gene TRBV6-2 or TRBV6-3 combines with J gene TRBJ2-5; TRBD2 matches at 8 bases. CDR1 is MNHEY, CDR2 SVGEGT, per germline. This CDR3 region has 15 residues. The J segment lost 4 bases and the V segment lost 0 bases, leaving 4 bases of the junction unmatched. The CDR3 region has the DNA TGTGCCAGCAGTTACTCGATTAGCGGGGTAGAGACCCAGTACTTC. This translates into CASSYSISGVETQYF.

V gene TRBV19 combines with J gene TRBJ1-2; tentative D call: TRBD1 (5 bases). CDR3 length: 15 amino acids. Deletions cut 3 bases from V and 2 bases from J, with 13 bases between. Germline V gene data show CDR1 as LNHDA and CDR2 as SQIVND (reference sequence). CDR3 in amino acids: CASSIVRGLNYGYTF. The CDR3 DNA is TGTGCCAGTAGTATCGTGAGGGGACTAAACTATGGCTACACCTTC.

The chain carries TRBV5-4 and TRBJ2-7; D perhaps matches TRBD1 (6 bases). This CDR3 contains 13 residues. Germline assignment: CDR1 SGHNT and CDR2 YYREEE (reference sequence). Trimming stripped 0 bases from V and 2 bases from J, with 6 bases between. CDR3 protein: CASSLEGAYEQYF. The DNA for the CDR3 is TGTGCCAGCAGCTTGGAGGGGGCCTACGAGCAGTACTTC.